The 13 T cell receptor beta chains below come from one sample, sequenced in a study of blood T cells in healthy people across ages. A J-beta primer mix and a sample-barcoded 5' primer were used in a second PCR of about 7 to 12 cycles. From the 5' RACE reads, TCRdb called clonotypes with MiXCR, one entry per CDR3 protein. The sample includes over 500,000 distinct CDR3 sequences, roughly a quarter seen only once; the top ten take approximately 3.6%. Another study also made use of these data, one on T cells of mothers and their children.

The material sequenced was blood. These receptors all come from a boy younger than 10 in good health.

This clonotype was counted between two and nine times. The chain combines TRBV5-6 with TRBJ2-1, with D possibly matching TRBD1 (5 bases). Germline CDR1 SGHDT, CDR2 YYEEEE. Trimming removed 0 bases at V and 8 bases at J, with 9 bases between. The CDR3 extends over 13 amino acids. CDR3 DNA sequence: TGTGCCAGCAGCTTGGTAGGGGCCGATGAGCAGTTCTTC. This sequence encodes CASSLVGADEQFF.

This clonotype has more than one count but fewer than ten. The V gene is TRBV12-5, the J gene TRBJ2-4; possible D gene TRBD2, 6 bases. Between the trimmed V and J ends, which lost 7 bases and 7 bases, there was a span of 14 bases. The CDR3 has 13 amino acids. Germline V gene data show CDR1 as LGHNT and CDR2 as FRNRAP. DNA for the CDR3: TGTGCTAGTGCCGCGTCGGGGGTCAACATTCAGTACTTC. This gives the protein CASAASGVNIQYF. The full variable domain, in which reference TRBV12-5 and TRBJ2-4 provide the parts outside the CDR3, is DARVTQTPRHKVTEMGQEVTMRCQPILGHNTVFWYRQTMMQGLELLAYFRNRAPLDDSGMPKDRFSAEMPDATLATLKIQPSEPRDSAVYFCASAASGVNIQYFGAGTRLSVL.

In this sample, this clonotype turned up a few times. V and J are TRBV29-1 and TRBJ2-7, with TRBD1 as a possible D gene (6 bases). The CDR3 covers 13 residues. Germline lookup yields CDR1 SQVTM and CDR2 ANQGSEA. The V gene lost 6 bases and the J gene lost 4 bases, with 16 bases spanning the gap. For the CDR3, the DNA is TGCAGCGTAGGCCAGGGGACCCTTTACGAGCAGTACTTC. Protein: CSVGQGTLYEQYF.

This clonotype was seen a handful of times. V is TRBV7-2 and J is TRBJ2-5; 8 bases align to TRBD2. The CDR3 totals 15 residues. Looked up from germline, CDR1 is SGHTA and CDR2 is FQGNSA. Germline trimming cut 2 bases from V and 5 bases from J; bases unmatched to any gene: 7. The CDR3 nucleotides are TGTGCCAGCAGCTTACTCGGGGGGGCCGACGAGACCCAGTACTTC. Encoded protein: CASSLLGGADETQYF.

J is TRBJ2-7 and V is TRBV5-7; D is unclear. TRBV5-7 is identified as an open reading frame with a role that is uncertain. This CDR3 comprises 14 residues. V was pared by 4 bases and J by 6 bases, with 17 bases between. The DNA of the CDR3 is TGTGCCAGCAGCCCGGACGGCCGGCACTGCGAGCAGTACTTC. Translating it yields CASSPDGRHCEQYF.

This clonotype was seen many times. The chain recombines TRBV13 with TRBJ2-3; 10 bases map to TRBD2. V lost 5 bases to trimming and J lost 4 bases; unmatched junction nucleotides: 3. Germline CDR1 is PRHDT and CDR2 is FYEKMQ (reference sequence). This CDR3 contains 14 residues. CDR3 protein: CASSDGLAADTQYF. The CDR3 bases are TGTGCCAGCAGCGACGGACTAGCGGCAGATACGCAGTATTTT. The full variable domain, with the rest looked up from reference TRBV13 and TRBJ2-3, is AAGVIQSPRHLIKEKRETATLKCYPIPRHDTVYWYQQGPGQDPQFLISFYEKMQSDKGSIPDRFSAQQFSDYHSELNMSSLELGDSALYFCASSDGLAADTQYFGPGTRLTVL.

The rearrangement uses TRBV19 and TRBJ2-4, with 12 bases fitting TRBD2. The CDR3 sequence is 15 residues long. CDR1 and CDR2 (germline): LNHDA, SQIVND (reference sequence). Unmatched junction bases numbered 5, after V lost 5 bases and J lost 6 bases. CDR3 in DNA: TGTGCCAGTAGTGCGACTAGCGGGGGAGCAAACATTCAGTACTTC. It yields the protein CASSATSGGANIQYF.

The V and J genes are TRBV11-2 and TRBJ2-1; 9 bases match TRBD1. The J call may be incorrect, as the DNA end agrees better with TRBJ2-7. CDR3 length equals 14 residues. Germline values: CDR1 SGHAT, CDR2 FQNNGV. This CDR3 is CASSPGTGFHEQYF. In nucleotides, the CDR3 is TGTGCCAGCAGCCCCGGGACAGGGTTCCACGAGCAGTACTTC.

There are many counts of this clonotype. The CDR3 loop reads CASSQLNEKLFF. The CDR3 DNA is TGCGCCAGCAGCCAGCTTAATGAAAAACTGTTTTTT. The V and J genes are TRBV5-1 and TRBJ1-4; no clear D gene. The length of the CDR3 is 12 residues. Trimming took 4 bases from V and 4 from J, leaving 5 bases between them. CDR1 is SGHRS, CDR2 YFSETQ, per germline.

This clonotype was seen only a few times. The V call is TRBV5-1, the J call TRBJ2-1; 15 positions agree with TRBD2. The J call may be mistaken, given a closer DNA end match to TRBJ2-7. CDR3 length: 17 residues. Germline CDR1 is SGHRS and CDR2 is YFSETQ. This chain's CDR3 is CASSSGLAGGFFYEQYF. Written as DNA, the CDR3 is TGCGCCAGCAGCTCGGGACTAGCGGGGGGATTTTTCTACGAGCAGTACTTC.

V usage is TRBV29-1 and J usage is TRBJ1-1; tentatively, D is TRBD1 (5 bases). The V end lost 4 bases, the J end lost 5 bases, and 8 bases lay between the germline ends. The CDR3 covers 11 residues. The germline V gene encodes CDR1 SQVTM and CDR2 ANQGSEA. CDR3 sequence reads: CSVGGDTEAFF. In nucleotides, the CDR3 is TGCAGCGTTGGAGGGGATACTGAAGCTTTCTTT.

In DNA form, the CDR3 reads TGCGCCAGCAGCCAAGAACGGCCCGGGTACGAGACCCAGTACTTC. It translates to CASSQERPGYETQYF. This chain links TRBV4-3 with TRBJ2-5; D gene ambiguous. With 0 bases removed from V and 5 bases from J, the gap between germline ends came to 13 bases. Per the germline V gene, CDR1 is LGHNA and CDR2 is YSLEER. The CDR3 totals 15 residues.

The chain carries TRBV20-1 and TRBJ2-1, with 7 bases identical to TRBD2. The J call may be faulty, since TRBJ2-5 better matches the DNA end. Germline assignment: CDR1 DFQATT and CDR2 SNEGSKA (reference sequence). CDR3 length equals 14 residues. The CDR3, as DNA: TGCAGTGCTAGAGGGCGGGGGAGTAGGGAGACCCAGTACTTC. Translation: CSARGRGSRETQYF.